A single sample is the source of the 8 T cell receptor beta chains below, sequenced in a study of blood T cell repertoires in COVID-19. TCRdb's table, derived via immunoSEQ multiplex PCR, lists solely in-frame clones and lacks some. This table holds fewer than 200,000 clones, around three quarters found once. The sample consisted of peripheral blood. All receptors come from a man in his 60s with acute or convalescent COVID-19.

This sequence joins TRBV5-1 and TRBJ2-2; tentative D call: TRBD1 (7 bases). From germline, CDR1 is SGHRS and CDR2 YFSETQ. Trimming took 0 bases from V and 6 from J, leaving 15 bases between them. The CDR3 totals 16 residues. The CDR3 DNA reads TGCGCCAGCAGCTTGGCGATGACAGGGAGGCCCGGGGAGCTGTTTTTT. The encoded protein is CASSLAMTGRPGELFF.

The genes are TRBV11-2 and TRBJ2-7; TRBD1 is a possible D gene (6 bases). V lost 2 bases to trimming and J lost 0 bases, with 11 bases between them. Germline V gene data show CDR1 as SGHAT and CDR2 as FQNNGV. The CDR3 contains 15 residues. The CDR3 loop is CASSLSTGNSYEQYF. CDR3 coding DNA: TGTGCCAGCAGCTTATCGACAGGCAACTCCTACGAGCAGTACTTC.

This chain joins TRBV18 and TRBJ2-6; 7 bases align to TRBD1. J lost 0 bases, V lost 7 bases, and 9 bases had no gene match. This CDR3 region has 17 residues. The germline V gene has CDR1 KGHSH and CDR2 LQKENI. CDR3 in amino acids: CASYGTDSDSGANVLTF. In DNA form, the CDR3 reads TGTGCCAGCTACGGGACAGACAGCGACTCTGGGGCCAACGTCCTGACTTTC.

This chain uses TRBV18 with TRBJ2-3; TRBD2 might be the D (6 bases). The V and J ends lost 3 bases and 0 bases respectively, with 10 bases between them. This CDR3 comprises 15 residues. In germline, CDR1 is KGHSH, CDR2 LQKENI. The CDR3: CASSPPGRSTDTQYF. The CDR3 DNA reads TGTGCCAGCTCACCTCCCGGGAGAAGCACAGATACGCAGTATTTT.

The genes are TRBV11-3 and TRBJ1-6; 7 positions agree with TRBD1. The ends lost 4 bases at V and 15 bases at J; junction bases unmatched: 3. Per the germline V gene, CDR1 is SGHNT and CDR2 is YENEEA. This CDR3 has 11 amino acids. CDR3 sequence: CASSSGQLLHF. The CDR3 bases are TGTGCCAGCAGCTCGGGACAGCTCCTCCACTTT.

Of note for this clone: One end of the junction does not line up with germline, which may come from a read error. The chain uses TRBV2 and TRBJ2-1; possibly TRBD2 for D (5 bases). The CDR3 consists of 14 residues. Germline V gene lookup returns CDR1 SNHLY and CDR2 FYNNEI. The CDR3 reads CASNGIGSDNEQFF. CDR3 bases: TGTGCCAGCAACGGGATTGGCTCCGACAATGAGCAGTTCTTC.

As concerns this clone: This sample includes further DNA sequences coding for the same CDR3. The genes are TRBV9 and TRBJ2-3; 8 positions agree with TRBD1. CDR3 length: 15 amino acids. Germline CDR1 SGDLS, CDR2 YYNGEE. The V segment lost 4 bases and the J segment 5 bases; nucleotides outside the gene matches: 9. CDR3 sequence reads: CASSTSGGAGDTQYF. The DNA for the CDR3 is TGTGCCAGCAGCACCTCAGGGGGCGCGGGAGATACGCAGTATTTT.

V is TRBV27 and J is TRBJ2-1; D may be TRBD1 (6 bases). This CDR3 region has 13 residues. Germline V CDR1 and CDR2: MNHEY, SMNVEV (reference sequence). V lost 5 bases, J lost 9 bases, and 14 bases lay in between. The DNA for the CDR3 is TGTGCCAGCAGTCCACAGGGTCCCGCTGAGCAGTTCTTC. As protein: CASSPQGPAEQFF.